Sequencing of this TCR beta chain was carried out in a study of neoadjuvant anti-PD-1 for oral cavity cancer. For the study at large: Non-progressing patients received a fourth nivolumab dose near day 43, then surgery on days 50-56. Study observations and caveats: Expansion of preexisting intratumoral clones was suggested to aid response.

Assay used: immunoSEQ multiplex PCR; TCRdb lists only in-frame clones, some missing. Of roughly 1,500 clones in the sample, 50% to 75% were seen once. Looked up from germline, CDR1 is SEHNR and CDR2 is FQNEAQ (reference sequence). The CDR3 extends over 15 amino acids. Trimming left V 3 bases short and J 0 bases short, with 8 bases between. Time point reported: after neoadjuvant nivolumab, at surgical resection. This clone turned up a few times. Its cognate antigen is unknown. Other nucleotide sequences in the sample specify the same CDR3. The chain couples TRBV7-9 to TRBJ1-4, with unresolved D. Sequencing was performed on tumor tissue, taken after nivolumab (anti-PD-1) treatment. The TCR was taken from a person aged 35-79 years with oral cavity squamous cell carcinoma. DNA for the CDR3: TGTGCCAGCAGCTTTCCCAGTACAACTAATGAAAAACTGTTTTTT. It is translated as CASSFPSTTNEKLFF.